Detailed here is one T cell receptor (beta chain). This entry comes from a study of blood T cell repertoires in COVID-19. Participant ages covered about 18 to 90 years across 20 to 25 US areas. Cohort placement rested on clinical history that participants reported themselves. Losses at the gene ends were 5 bases for V and 6 bases for J; bases not matched to a gene: 10. Germline V lookup: CDR1 MDHEN, CDR2 SYDVKM. This CDR3 region has 14 residues. In the source study's methods: Estimates of nucleated cell counts were drawn from the amplification of reference gene primers. Profiling relied on immunoSEQ multiplex PCR, and the TCRdb table lists in-frame clones only, not all of them. The DNA was the basis for D and trimming; V, J and clone size are from that table. This table has around 290,000 clones, around nine tenths appearing once.

The sequencing input was PBMCs or T cells enriched from blood (not recorded which). The V and J genes are TRBV28 and TRBJ2-7; TRBD2 matches at 7 bases. The sequence derives from a woman aged 25 to 39 who had recovered from COVID-19. In nucleotides, the CDR3 is TGTGCCAGCAGTACACCGGGACTAATCCTCGAGCAGTACTTC. Protein: CASSTPGLILEQYF.